Following are 19 T cell receptor beta chains from one sample sequenced in a study of T cell responses to AZD1222 COVID-19 vaccine. Sequencing used immunoSEQ multiplex PCR; TCRdb keeps in-frame clones, though not all of them. The sample shows 100,000 or so clones, about nine tenths of them seen only once. The sample here was peripheral blood, taken on day 0 of AZD1222 vaccination. These receptor sequences come from an adult in good health.

This chain uses TRBV9 with TRBJ2-7; D might be TRBD2 (6 bases). This CDR3 spans 14 amino acids. V was shortened by 2 bases and J by 5 bases, with 14 bases between the two germline ends. Germline V gene lookup returns CDR1 SGDLS and CDR2 YYNGEE. CDR3 nucleotide sequence: TGTGCCAGCAGCGTTTACGGGACTCTTGACGAGCAGTACTTC. Translating gives CASSVYGTLDEQYF.

V usage is TRBV5-1 and J usage is TRBJ1-5; tentative D call: TRBD1 (5 bases). This CDR3 contains 15 residues. Germline-derived CDR1 and CDR2 are SGHRS and YFSETQ. With 4 bases removed from V and 4 bases from J, the gap between germline ends came to 15 bases. CDR3 residues: CASSARGGGNQPQHF. Here the CDR3 DNA reads TGCGCCAGCAGCGCAAGGGGTGGAGGTAATCAGCCCCAGCATTTT.

The V gene is TRBV19, the J gene TRBJ2-4; D call uncertain. Trimming stripped 0 bases from V and 0 bases from J, with 0 bases between. In germline, CDR1 is LNHDA, CDR2 SQIVND (reference sequence). The CDR3 sequence is 13 residues long. CDR3 protein: CASSIEAKNIQYF. The CDR3, as DNA: TGTGCCAGTAGTATAGAAGCCAAAAACATTCAGTACTTC.

This sequence joins TRBV27 and TRBJ2-1; D not certain. The CDR3 sequence is 15 residues long. The V end lost 2 bases, the J end lost 0 bases, and 8 bases lay between the germline ends. CDR1 MNHEY and CDR2 SMNVEV come from the germline V gene (reference sequence). The CDR3 here is CASSLGVSSYNEQFF. CDR3 sequence (DNA): TGTGCCAGCAGTTTAGGGGTAAGCTCCTACAATGAGCAGTTCTTC.

This sequence joins TRBV7-8 and TRBJ1-1; D is uncertain. Trimming removed 3 bases from V and 3 bases from J, with 8 bases in between. Germline V gene sequence: CDR1 SGHVS, CDR2 FQNEAQ. The CDR3 is 13 amino acids. DNA of the CDR3: TGTGCCAGCAGCTTCTTCAGGTACACTGAAGCTTTCTTT. As protein: CASSFFRYTEAFF. The full variable domain, rest sourced from reference TRBV7-8 and TRBJ1-1, is GAGVSQSPRYKVAKRGQDVALRCDPISGHVSLFWYQQALGQGPEFLTYFQNEAQLDKSGLPSDRFFAERPEGSVSTLKIQRTQQEDSAVYLCASSFFRYTEAFFGQGTRLTVV.

The CDR3 loop is CASGQSQSSYEQYF. For the CDR3, the DNA is TGTGCCAGCGGGCAGTCCCAATCCTCCTACGAGCAGTACTTC. This chain connects TRBV6-5 to TRBJ2-7; no definite D call. Trimming shortened V by 8 bases and J by 0 bases, and 14 bases separated the two germline ends. In germline, CDR1 is MNHEY, CDR2 SVGAGI. The CDR3 spans 14 residues.

This chain connects TRBV20-1 to TRBJ2-1; TRBD2 matches 10 bases. This CDR3 is 14 amino acids long. CDR1 and CDR2 (germline): DFQATT, SNEGSKA (reference sequence). Trimming took 3 bases from V and 8 from J; bases not matched to a gene: 7. The CDR3 DNA follows: TGCAGTGCTAGTCTAGCGGGAGATCGGGATGAGCAGTTCTTC. It specifies CSASLAGDRDEQFF.

The CDR3, as DNA: TGTGCCATCAGTGAGTCTGTAGCGGGAGGGCCGAGGTCCTACAATGAGCAGTTCTTC. It codes for CAISESVAGGPRSYNEQFF. V and J are TRBV10-3 and TRBJ2-1; TRBD2 matches 11 bases. V lost 0 bases, J lost 1 base, and 8 bases stayed unmatched. CDR1 ENHRY and CDR2 SYGVKD come from the germline V gene. CDR3 length: 19 residues.

The chain combines TRBV19 with TRBJ1-4; 7 nucleotides match TRBD1. With 3 bases clipped from V and 5 bases from J, the junction kept 6 bases outside the gene matches. The CDR3 is 15 amino acids. Looked up from germline, CDR1 is LNHDA and CDR2 is SQIVND (reference sequence). CDR3 region: CASSIWTGSNEKLFF. The DNA for the CDR3 is TGTGCCAGTAGTATTTGGACAGGCTCCAATGAAAAACTGTTTTTT.

The V gene is TRBV28, the J gene TRBJ1-6; D ambiguous. Germline CDR1 and CDR2: MDHEN and SYDVKM. V lost 8 bases and J 6 bases, leaving 11 bases between the germline ends. The CDR3 is made up of 13 amino acids. The CDR3 coding sequence is TGTGCCAGCGAGGTGGACGGTAATTCACCCCTCCACTTT. This sequence encodes CASEVDGNSPLHF. The full variable domain, its missing parts supplied by reference TRBV28 and TRBJ1-6, is DVKVTQSSRYLVKRTGEKVFLECVQDMDHENMFWYRQDPGLGLRLIYFSYDVKMKEKGDIPEGYSVSREKKERFSLILESASTNQTSMYLCASEVDGNSPLHFGNGTRLTVT.

The V and J genes are TRBV20-1 and TRBJ1-1; weak D call: TRBD1 (6 bases). Trimming took off 3 bases at V and 2 bases at J, with 19 bases between the two ends. The CDR3 contains 16 residues. Germline V gene sequence: CDR1 DFQATT, CDR2 SNEGSKA (reference sequence). CDR3 bases: TGCAGTGCTAGTAGGTGGGGAAAGGGGGGAAACACTGAAGCTTTCTTT. It codes for CSASRWGKGGNTEAFF.

This sequence joins TRBV20-1 and TRBJ1-5; D may be TRBD1 (5 bases). This CDR3 has 11 residues. Germline CDR1 is DFQATT and CDR2 is SNEGSKA (reference sequence). CDR3 in DNA: TGCAGCCTACAGGATAACGAGCCCCAGCATTTT. Its protein product is CSLQDNEPQHF.

The rearrangement joins TRBV29-1 to TRBJ2-1, with 11 bases matching TRBD2. Per germline, CDR1 SQVTM and CDR2 ANQGSEA. Germline trimming cut 6 bases from V and 6 bases from J; bases unmatched to any gene: 13. The CDR3 consists of 16 residues. CDR3 DNA sequence: TGCAGCGTGGATACTACCACTAGCGGGAGTTTCAATGAGCAGTTCTTC. Translating it yields CSVDTTTSGSFNEQFF.

The chain couples TRBV19 to TRBJ1-1; unclear D gene. Germline lookup yields CDR1 LNHDA and CDR2 SQIVND (reference sequence). V lost 9 bases, J lost 6 bases, and 11 bases lay in between. The CDR3 has 11 amino acids. The CDR3 region is CASGRVAEAFF. CDR3 nucleotides: TGTGCCAGCGGGCGGGTTGCTGAAGCTTTCTTT.

This clone has just one count. The chain combines TRBV19 with TRBJ1-1; D is ambiguous. Germline V gene sequence: CDR1 LNHDA, CDR2 SQIVND (reference sequence). This CDR3 comprises 13 residues. V shed 2 bases and J shed 1 base, with 5 bases lying between them. The DNA of the CDR3 is TGTGCCAGTAGTATAAAAGAGAACACTGAAGCTTTCTTT. This gives the protein CASSIKENTEAFF. The variable domain in full, completed from reference TRBV19 and TRBJ1-1, reads DGGITQSPKYLFRKEGQNVTLSCEQNLNHDAMYWYRQDPGQGLRLIYYSQIVNDFQKGDIAEGYSVSREKKESFPLTVTSAQKNPTAFYLCASSIKENTEAFFGQGTRLTVV.

The chain carries TRBV18 and TRBJ2-7; D unresolved. Between the trimmed V and J ends, which lost 0 bases and 6 bases, there was a span of 15 bases. This CDR3 comprises 15 residues. The germline CDR1 and CDR2 sequences are KGHSH and LQKENI. CDR3 coding DNA: TGTGCCAGCTCACCACCCGGTCTAGGCTCAGCCGAGCAGTACTTC. Translation gives CASSPPGLGSAEQYF.

The rearrangement links TRBV4-2 to TRBJ2-5, with D hard to call. The CDR3 is made up of 13 amino acids. Trimming removed 1 base at V and 3 bases at J, with 6 bases between. In germline, CDR1 is LGHNA, CDR2 YNFKEQ. CDR3 residues: CASSQGTKETQYF. In DNA form, the CDR3 reads TGTGCCAGCAGCCAAGGGACCAAAGAGACCCAGTACTTC.

The sample holds a few counts of this clone. This rearrangement joins TRBV25-1 to TRBJ2-7, with 7 bases that match TRBD1. The trim removed 6 bases at V and 3 bases at J, leaving 11 bases unmatched. Germline V lookup: CDR1 MGHDK, CDR2 SYGVNS. The CDR3 covers 15 residues. CDR3 residues: CASSPSTGTFYEQYF. In nucleotides, the CDR3 is TGTGCCAGCAGCCCGTCGACAGGGACGTTCTACGAGCAGTACTTC.

V and J are TRBV2 and TRBJ2-2; no clear D gene. Germline CDR1 reads SNHLY; CDR2 reads FYNNEI. Trimming left V 7 bases short and J 15 bases short, with 15 bases between. The CDR3 is 11 amino acids. Here the CDR3 reads CASMVQGRMFF. CDR3 nucleotides: TGTGCCAGCATGGTTCAAGGCAGGATGTTTTTT.